This T cell receptor beta chain emerged from a study of blood T cell repertoires in COVID-19. Across the study: The study drew acute and convalescent COVID-19 samples from the United States, Italy and Spain. Sample material is recorded as cDNA or gDNA derived from T cells, B-cell-depleted T cells, or PBMCs.

Trimming pared 0 bases from V and 4 bases from J, leaving 8 bases between. Germline V gene lookup returns CDR1 SGHTS and CDR2 YDEGEE. The CDR3 extends over 14 amino acids. In the authors' workflow: Estimates of nucleated cell counts were drawn from the amplification of reference gene primers. The table came from immunoSEQ multiplex PCR; TCRdb's copy has only in-frame clones and leaves some out. The D gene and trimming were derived from the DNA, and the V and J assignments and clone size from that table. This table has roughly 29,000 clones, roughly 90% appearing once. This clone has just a few counts.

Sequenced: peripheral blood. The rearrangement joins TRBV5-8 to TRBJ1-3; D is undetermined. The receptor was isolated from a human donor in a cohort sampled during active COVID-19. The CDR3 bases are TGTGCCAGCAGCTTGGGTACGGTGGGAAACACCATATATTTT. It is translated as CASSLGTVGNTIYF.